This T cell receptor beta chain appears in the sequencing data of a study of shared clonotypes between healthy human individuals. The wider study: Researchers drew samples from two women and a few men aged 18 to 49. Findings and limits, study-wide: Memory subsets had estimated richness that was generally smaller than that of naive subsets.

Each cell subset's genomic DNA was divided evenly among several immunoSEQ plates. Repertoires were generated with immunoSEQ multiplex PCR, while TCRdb's copy carries only in-frame clones and drops some. The table has some 2 million clones, about 94% seen once. Turning to this clone: What it recognizes is unknown.

Cells designated naive CD8 were CD45RO-negative and were positively selected for CCR7, with terminally differentiated effector memory CD45RA+ cells excluded. With 8 bases clipped from V and 6 bases from J, the junction kept 7 bases outside the gene matches. Germline V gives CDR1 MNHEY, CDR2 SMNVEV (reference sequence). The CDR3 runs to 12 residues. Sequencing was carried out using naive CD8+ T cells sorted from blood. This receptor was obtained from a man aged 18 to 30 in good health. The chain couples TRBV27 to TRBJ2-7; 7 nucleotides line up with TRBD1. The CDR3 is CASLGAGGEQYF. The CDR3 DNA follows: TGTGCCAGCTTAGGGGCAGGGGGCGAGCAGTACTTC.